The 8 T cell receptor beta chains presented below share a single source sample, sequenced in a study of molecular identifiers for immune sequencing clone quantification. TCRdb reanalysed the PCR reads using MiXCR and keeps one entry per CDR3 protein. This sample carries 60,000 to 70,000 distinct CDR3 sequences, 15% to 20% of them seen once, and the ten largest clones take 1.1% to 1.5%. Sequencing was carried out using naive CD8+ T cells from blood, with Jurkat cell RNA spiked in. Described subset: FACS-sorted CD8+CD4-CCR7+CD45RA+ naive T cells. Receptors were obtained from a human donor in good health. Some libraries in this study had Jurkat cell RNA spiked in.

The rearrangement uses TRBV27 and TRBJ2-7; tentative D call: TRBD1 (6 bases). CDR1 MNHEY and CDR2 SMNVEV come from the germline V gene (reference sequence). With 2 bases removed from V and 3 bases from J, the gap between germline ends came to 11 bases. The CDR3 totals 14 residues. The DNA for the CDR3 is TGTGCCAGCAGTTTACGAATACAGGGCTACGAGCAGTACTTC. This translates into CASSLRIQGYEQYF.

This clonotype occurred many times. The chain combines TRBV4-1 with TRBJ1-6; D call uncertain. This CDR3 has 16 residues. In germline, CDR1 is MGHRA, CDR2 YSYEKL. Trimming removed 2 bases from V and 7 bases from J, with 15 bases in between. The CDR3 sequence is CASSQYRGGENSPLHF. As DNA, the CDR3 is TGCGCCAGCAGCCAATATCGTGGTGGAGAGAATTCACCCCTCCACTTT.

The rearrangement joins TRBV10-3 to TRBJ2-7; D is tentatively TRBD1 or TRBD2 (5 bases each). The CDR3 contains 13 residues. Per the germline V gene, CDR1 is ENHRY and CDR2 is SYGVKD. V shed 11 bases and J shed 1 base, with 15 bases lying between them. The CDR3 protein is CAATGDPSYEQYF. CDR3 in DNA: TGTGCCGCGACCGGGGACCCTTCCTACGAGCAGTACTTC.

This clonotype was found many times. The chain links TRBV4-2 to TRBJ2-7, with 10 positions matching TRBD2. The ends lost 6 bases at V and 3 bases at J; junction bases unmatched: 11. The CDR3 totals 16 residues. Germline CDR1 is LGHNA and CDR2 is YNFKEQ. CDR3 DNA: TGTGCCAGCAGTCAGCGGGAGGGCGTCAAGATCTACGAGCAGTACTTC. Amino acid sequence: CASSQREGVKIYEQYF.

In its sample, this clonotype was seen many times. CDR3 DNA sequence: TGTGCCAGCAGCGGTAGCGGGAAAGTCACCGGGGAGCTGTTTTTT. It encodes CASSGSGKVTGELFF. V usage is TRBV7-6 and J usage is TRBJ2-2; 8 bases are a match to TRBD2. The CDR3 totals 15 residues. The J segment lost 4 bases and the V segment lost 5 bases, leaving 6 bases of the junction unmatched. Germline values: CDR1 SGHVS, CDR2 FNYEAQ. Filled out from reference TRBV7-6 and TRBJ2-2, the complete variable domain reads GAGVSQSPRYKVTKRGQDVALRCDPISGHVSLYWYRQALGQGPEFLTYFNYEAQQDKSGLPNDRFSAERPEGSISTLTIQRTEQRDSAMYRCASSGSGKVTGELFFGEGSRLTVL.

This clonotype was counted at least ten times. The chain couples TRBV13 to TRBJ2-1, with 9 bases that match TRBD2. The junction had 9 bases not matched to a gene; V was cut back by 5 bases and J by 4 bases. This CDR3 comprises 16 residues. Germline V gene sequence: CDR1 PRHDT, CDR2 FYEKMQ (reference sequence). CDR3 nucleotide sequence: TGTGCCAGCAGCCTGCTGGGACTAGCCATATACAATGAGCAGTTCTTC. Its protein product is CASSLLGLAIYNEQFF. Variable domain in full (rest from reference TRBV13 and TRBJ2-1): AAGVIQSPRHLIKEKRETATLKCYPIPRHDTVYWYQQGPGQDPQFLISFYEKMQSDKGSIPDRFSAQQFSDYHSELNMSSLELGDSALYFCASSLLGLAIYNEQFFGPGTRLTVL.

This clonotype was seen ten or more times. V and J are TRBV28 and TRBJ1-5; D is unclear. V was pared by 4 bases and J by 4 bases, with 14 bases between. CDR3 length equals 15 residues. From germline, CDR1 is MDHEN and CDR2 SYDVKM. Here the CDR3 reads CASSYLADPNQPQHF. For the CDR3, the DNA is TGTGCCAGCAGTTATCTGGCAGACCCAAATCAGCCCCAGCATTTT.

This clonotype showed up just a few times. V and J are TRBV20-1 and TRBJ1-2; D is uncertain. The V end lost 3 bases, the J end lost 1 base, and 24 bases lay between the germline ends. The CDR3 is 18 amino acids. The germline V gene has CDR1 DFQATT and CDR2 SNEGSKA (reference sequence). CDR3 coding DNA: TGCAGTGCTAGCATGCCGGTGGACCTCAGCTTTTTTAACTATGGCTACACCTTC. It is translated as CSASMPVDLSFFNYGYTF.